This T cell receptor (beta chain) was recorded in a study of blood T cell repertoires in COVID-19. Germline assignment: CDR1 MDHEN and CDR2 SYDVKM. Trimming removed 10 bases at V and 4 bases at J, with 11 bases between. The CDR3 has 11 amino acids. Only in-frame clones appear in the TCRdb table, and some are missing; sequencing was by immunoSEQ multiplex PCR. The data contain about 160,000 clones, roughly four fifths of them singletons. The material sequenced was peripheral blood. This chain connects TRBV28 to TRBJ2-7; D perhaps matches TRBD1 (6 bases). This clonotype was obtained from a human donor with acute or convalescent COVID-19. The donor label of this sample is uncertain. The CDR3 region is CATQGEYEQYF. For the CDR3, the DNA is TGTGCCACACAGGGCGAGTACGAGCAGTACTTC.